This TCR beta chain was profiled in a study of T cell responses to AZD1222 COVID-19 vaccine. Study-wide results and caveats: Baseline testing showed seropositivity in only six or seven AZD1222 recipients. Females outnumbered males among donors, who were mostly white British; clonal diversity was possibly underestimated.

The CDR3 runs 17 residues. The V end lost 1 base, the J end lost 4 bases, and 19 bases lay between the germline ends. From germline, CDR1 is MNHNS and CDR2 SASEGT. The method was immunoSEQ multiplex PCR; TCRdb's version includes in-frame clones alone and lacks a portion of them. The sample records about 100,000 clones, more than 75% being singletons. Concerning this clone itself: Its antigen is unidentified.

Sequencing used peripheral blood, obtained on day 0 of AZD1222 vaccination. The chain uses TRBV6-1 and TRBJ1-2; D gene unclear. The receptor was isolated from an adult in good health. CDR3 coding DNA: TGTGCCAGCAGTGAAGAGAGGGCCGGAAAGGCCCGCTATGGCTACACCTTC. Translation: CASSEERAGKARYGYTF.